Shown below are 13 T cell receptor beta chains from a single sample sequenced in a study of beta chain features in type 1 diabetes. General study findings and limits: Within each of all four CD4+ subsets, Type 1 diabetes patients had TCRB CDR3s that were moderately but significantly shorter.

Their target antigens are unknown. Sequenced material consisted of expressed TCRB transcripts (all of the isolated RNA was reverse transcribed). The repertoire was sequenced with immunoSEQ multiplex PCR; TCRdb's copy has only in-frame clones and lacks some. The sample yields around 240,000 clones, roughly 17% seen once. Sequencing was performed on naive CD4+ T cells from blood. These receptors were collected from a man aged 25-45 years with type 1 diabetes.

CDR3 DNA: TGTGTCCTACTGCAGGGACCCGGTACGGCTGAAGCTTTCTTT. Protein: CVLLQGPGTAEAFF. The chain links TRBV28 to TRBJ1-1, with D possibly matching TRBD1 (5 bases). The CDR3 contains 14 residues. CDR1 is MDHEN and CDR2 is SYDVKM in the germline V gene. Full variable domain (remainder filled in from reference TRBV28 and TRBJ1-1): DVKVTQSSRYLVKRTGEKVFLECVQDMDHENMFWYRQDPGLGLRLIYFSYDVKMKEKGDIPEGYSVSREKKERFSLILESASTNQTSMYLCVLLQGPGTAEAFFGQGTRLTVV.

The J gene is TRBJ1-6, the V gene TRBV30; weak D call: TRBD1 (6 bases). Germline-derived CDR1 and CDR2 are GTSNPN and SVGIG (reference sequence). This CDR3 spans 14 amino acids. The germline V and J ends were trimmed by 2 bases and 10 bases, with 15 bases remaining between them. This CDR3 reads CAWSTLQGRSPLHF. The CDR3 bases are TGTGCCTGGAGTACACTACAGGGAAGGTCACCCCTCCACTTT.

The genes are TRBV29-1 and TRBJ1-1, with D possibly being TRBD1 (6 bases). Germline V gene sequence: CDR1 SQVTM, CDR2 ANQGSEA. This CDR3 region has 14 residues. V lost 4 bases, J lost 1 base, and 13 bases lay in between. CDR3 residues: CSVVTGAENTEAFF. DNA for the CDR3: TGCAGCGTTGTAACGGGGGCGGAGAACACTGAAGCTTTCTTT.

The chain uses TRBV14 and TRBJ2-4; D is ambiguous. The germline CDR1 and CDR2 sequences are SGHDN and FVKESK. Trimming took off 5 bases at V and 10 bases at J, with 15 bases between the two ends. The CDR3 extends over 13 amino acids. The CDR3, as DNA: TGTGCCAGCAGCTCGTATGTCACCGGGATTCAGTACTTC. This sequence encodes CASSSYVTGIQYF.

This clone appeared once. The V call is TRBV2, the J call TRBJ2-1; tentative D call: TRBD2 (6 bases). Germline assignment: CDR1 SNHLY and CDR2 FYNNEI. The length of the CDR3 is 13 residues. Trimming stripped 6 bases from V and 4 bases from J, with 10 bases between. Here the CDR3 DNA reads TGTGCCAGCAGGCAGGGACTTTACAATGAGCAGTTCTTC. It encodes CASRQGLYNEQFF.

The rearrangement uses TRBV28 and TRBJ2-7; D is unresolved. The CDR3 is made up of 12 amino acids. Trimming took 8 bases from V and 4 from J, leaving 12 bases between them. Looked up from germline, CDR1 is MDHEN and CDR2 is SYDVKM. The CDR3 here is CASQPTGYEQYF. The CDR3 DNA is TGTGCCAGCCAGCCCACCGGTTACGAGCAGTACTTC.

The CDR3 sequence is CASKNRGAGLTDTQYF. In DNA, the CDR3 is TGCGCCAGCAAAAATAGGGGGGCCGGGCTCACAGATACGCAGTATTTT. The rearrangement uses TRBV5-1 and TRBJ2-3; tentatively, D is TRBD1 or TRBD2 (6 bases each). Germline-derived CDR1 and CDR2 are SGHRS and YFSETQ. V was cut by 6 bases and J by 2 bases, with 19 bases left in between. The CDR3 contains 16 residues. Full variable domain (rest looked up from reference TRBV5-1 and TRBJ2-3): KAGVTQTPRYLIKTRGQQVTLSCSPISGHRSVSWYQQTPGQGLQFLFEYFSETQRNKGNFPGRFSGRQFSNSRSEMNVSTLELGDSALYLCASKNRGAGLTDTQYFGPGTRLTVL.

The chain employs TRBV30 and TRBJ1-1; 8 bases are shared with TRBD1. The CDR3 runs to 15 residues. Germline lookup yields CDR1 GTSNPN and CDR2 SVGIG (reference sequence). J lost 1 base, V lost 8 bases, and 12 bases had no gene match. As DNA, the CDR3 is TGTGCCACAAAACCGACAGGGGCCCCGAACACTGAAGCTTTCTTT. Translated, it gives CATKPTGAPNTEAFF. The full variable domain, completed using reference TRBV30 and TRBJ1-1, is SQTIHQWPATLVQPVGSPLSLECTVEGTSNPNLYWYRQAAGRGLQLLFYSVGIGQISSEVPQNLSASRPQDRQFILSSKKLLLSDSGFYLCATKPTGAPNTEAFFGQGTRLTVV.

V usage is TRBV29-1 and J usage is TRBJ2-5; tentatively, D is TRBD2 (5 bases). The germline V gene has CDR1 SQVTM and CDR2 ANQGSEA. This CDR3 has 11 residues. V lost 4 bases, J lost 3 bases, and 6 bases lay in between. The CDR3 loop reads CSVAGKETQYF. CDR3 sequence (DNA): TGCAGCGTTGCCGGGAAAGAGACCCAGTACTTC.

This clone was picked up a small number of times. The chain links TRBV5-1 to TRBJ2-7; possibly TRBD2 for D (5 bases). The CDR3 sequence is 13 residues long. V gave up 3 bases and J gave up 0 bases, with 7 bases separating them. Germline values: CDR1 SGHRS, CDR2 YFSETQ. This chain's CDR3 is CASSSRGSYEQYF. For the CDR3, the DNA is TGCGCCAGCAGCTCTCGGGGCTCCTACGAGCAGTACTTC.

CDR3 bases: TGTGCCAGCAGTTCGGACAGGGAAAGACTAGCGGGAGAAGCGAATGAGCAGTTCTTC. Translated: CASSSDRERLAGEANEQFF. The V and J genes are TRBV27 and TRBJ2-1; 12 bases align to TRBD2. In germline, CDR1 is MNHEY, CDR2 SMNVEV (reference sequence). The CDR3 has 19 residues. J was trimmed by 7 bases and V by 4 bases; bases with no gene match: 17.

This clone showed up just a few times. The V gene is TRBV5-1, the J gene TRBJ2-4; D tentatively fits TRBD1 or TRBD2 (5 bases each). The germline V and J ends were trimmed by 1 base and 6 bases, with 14 bases remaining between them. CDR1 is SGHRS and CDR2 is YFSETQ in the germline V gene. The CDR3 length is 15 residues. The DNA of the CDR3 is TGCGCCAGCAGCTTGAACGGCAGGGCGGGAAACATTCAGTACTTC. This sequence encodes CASSLNGRAGNIQYF.

V gene TRBV29-1 combines with J gene TRBJ1-4, with D hard to call. With 4 bases removed from V and 7 bases from J, the gap between germline ends came to 10 bases. The CDR3 runs 12 residues. The germline gives CDR1 SQVTM, CDR2 ANQGSEA. The CDR3 DNA is TGCAGCGTTGCGGATAATTCTGAAAAACTGTTTTTT. Translated: CSVADNSEKLFF.